This TCR beta chain derives from a study of blood T cell repertoires in COVID-19. At the level of the study: Some COVID-19 samples were acute and others convalescent; all came from the United States, Italy and Spain. From T cells, B-cell-depleted T cells, or PBMCs came the material, which was cDNA or gDNA.

This CDR3 contains 16 residues. Germline lookup yields CDR1 SGHRS and CDR2 YFSETQ. Trimming took 0 bases from V and 2 from J, leaving 15 bases between them. Original handling: Quantification of nucleated cells was approximated via reference gene primer amplification. Repertoires were generated with immunoSEQ multiplex PCR, while TCRdb's copy carries only in-frame clones and drops some. V and J calls and clone size come straight from that table; D and trimming were deduced from the DNA. The data show approximately 120,000 clones, approximately 80% seen once. The source material was peripheral blood. The TCR comes from a woman in her forties or fifties with acute or convalescent COVID-19. The chain joins TRBV5-1 to TRBJ2-7; a weak D match, TRBD2 (5 bases). The CDR3 DNA follows: TGCGCCAGCAGCTTGGAAGGACTCTCGATAACCTACGAGCAGTACTTC. Amino acid sequence: CASSLEGLSITYEQYF.